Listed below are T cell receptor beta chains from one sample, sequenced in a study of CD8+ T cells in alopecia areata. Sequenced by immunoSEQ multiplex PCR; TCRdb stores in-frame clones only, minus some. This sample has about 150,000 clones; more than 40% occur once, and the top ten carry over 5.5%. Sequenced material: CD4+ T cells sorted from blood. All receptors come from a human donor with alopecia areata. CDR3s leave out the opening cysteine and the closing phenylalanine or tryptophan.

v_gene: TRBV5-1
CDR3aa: ASSSARDPDNEQF

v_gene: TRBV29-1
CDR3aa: SVVGQGFEQF

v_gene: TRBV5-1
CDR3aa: ASSLKTGSNEKLF

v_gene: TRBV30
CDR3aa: AWSVQSLYGYT

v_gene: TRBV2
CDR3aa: ASSASGDTEAF

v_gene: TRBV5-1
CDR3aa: ASSSDRVGTDTQY

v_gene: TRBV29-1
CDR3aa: SVRDRPNTEAF

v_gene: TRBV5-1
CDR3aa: ASSPPRGTGELF

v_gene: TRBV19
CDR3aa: ASSRGTFSFR

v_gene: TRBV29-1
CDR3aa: SVESGTQY

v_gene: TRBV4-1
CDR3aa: ASSQDWTGGYEQY

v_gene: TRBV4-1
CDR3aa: ASSHDQTSGRPFEQY

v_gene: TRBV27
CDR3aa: ASSLSVGVSSKQY

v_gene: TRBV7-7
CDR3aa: ASSFGPTDEQF

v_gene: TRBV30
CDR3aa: AWSVIYEQY

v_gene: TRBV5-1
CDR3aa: ASKGTNNNEQF

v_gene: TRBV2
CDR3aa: ASRRMAGDTGELF

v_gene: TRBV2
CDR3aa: ASSQEGLAGGGNEQF

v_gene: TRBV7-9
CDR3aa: ASSQGVDSTEAF

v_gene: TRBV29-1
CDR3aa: SATSGSYNEQF

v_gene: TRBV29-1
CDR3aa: SVGVNTEAF

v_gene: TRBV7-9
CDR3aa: ASSFTGDEQY

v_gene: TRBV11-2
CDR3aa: ASSLLGLTVHGEQF

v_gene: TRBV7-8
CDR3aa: ASNRPGGSTEAF

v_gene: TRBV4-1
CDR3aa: ASSQVGRNYGYT

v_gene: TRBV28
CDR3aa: ASSSNHRYEQY